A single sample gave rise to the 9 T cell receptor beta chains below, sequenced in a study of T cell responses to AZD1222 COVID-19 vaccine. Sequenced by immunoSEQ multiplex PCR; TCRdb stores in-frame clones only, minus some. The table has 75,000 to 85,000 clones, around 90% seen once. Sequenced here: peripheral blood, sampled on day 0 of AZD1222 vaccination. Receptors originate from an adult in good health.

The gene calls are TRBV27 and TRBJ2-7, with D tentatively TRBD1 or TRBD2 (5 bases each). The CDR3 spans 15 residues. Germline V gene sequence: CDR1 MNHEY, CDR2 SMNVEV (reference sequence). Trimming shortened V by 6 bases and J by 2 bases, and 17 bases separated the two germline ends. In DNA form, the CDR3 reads TGTGCCAGCAGCTCCTTCAGGGTCGGGACCTACGAGCAGTACTTC. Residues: CASSSFRVGTYEQYF.

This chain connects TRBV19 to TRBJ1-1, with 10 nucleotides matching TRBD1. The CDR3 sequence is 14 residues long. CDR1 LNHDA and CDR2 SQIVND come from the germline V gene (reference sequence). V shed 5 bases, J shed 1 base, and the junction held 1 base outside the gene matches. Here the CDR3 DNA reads TGTGCCAGTAGTCGGGACAGGGGGAACACTGAAGCTTTCTTT. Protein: CASSRDRGNTEAFF.

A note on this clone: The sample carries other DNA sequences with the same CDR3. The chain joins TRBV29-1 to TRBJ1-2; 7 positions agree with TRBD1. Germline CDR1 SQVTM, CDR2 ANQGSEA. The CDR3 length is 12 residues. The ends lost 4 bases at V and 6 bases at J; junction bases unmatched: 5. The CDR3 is CSVGTGVDGYTF. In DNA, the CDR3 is TGCAGCGTTGGTACAGGGGTGGATGGCTACACCTTC.

This chain's CDR3 is CASSSLNEQFF. The CDR3 bases are TGTGCCAGCAGTTCCCTCAATGAGCAGTTCTTC. The chain employs TRBV6-6 and TRBJ2-1; D unclear. Per germline, CDR1 MNHNY and CDR2 SVGAGI (reference sequence). The CDR3 covers 11 residues. Trimming left V 4 bases short and J 6 bases short, with 4 bases between.

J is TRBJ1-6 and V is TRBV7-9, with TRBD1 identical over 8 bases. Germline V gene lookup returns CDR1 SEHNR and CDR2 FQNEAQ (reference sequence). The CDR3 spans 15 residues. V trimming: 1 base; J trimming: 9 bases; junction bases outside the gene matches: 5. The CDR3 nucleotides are TGTGCCAGCAGCTTAGATGGCAGGGGGCTTTCACCCCTCCACTTT. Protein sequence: CASSLDGRGLSPLHF.

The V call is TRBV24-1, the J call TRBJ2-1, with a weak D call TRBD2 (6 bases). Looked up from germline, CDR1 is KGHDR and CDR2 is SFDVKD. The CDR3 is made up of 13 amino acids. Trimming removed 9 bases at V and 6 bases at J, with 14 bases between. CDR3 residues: CATGGPRGNEQFF. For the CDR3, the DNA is TGTGCCACCGGGGGACCGCGGGGCAATGAGCAGTTCTTC.

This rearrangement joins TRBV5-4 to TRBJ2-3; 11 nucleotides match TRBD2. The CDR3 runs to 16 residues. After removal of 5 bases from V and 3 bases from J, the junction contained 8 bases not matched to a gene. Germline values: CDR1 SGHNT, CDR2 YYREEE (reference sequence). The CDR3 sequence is CASRYTSGSGTDTQYF. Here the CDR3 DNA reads TGTGCCAGCAGATATACTAGCGGGAGTGGTACAGATACGCAGTATTTT.

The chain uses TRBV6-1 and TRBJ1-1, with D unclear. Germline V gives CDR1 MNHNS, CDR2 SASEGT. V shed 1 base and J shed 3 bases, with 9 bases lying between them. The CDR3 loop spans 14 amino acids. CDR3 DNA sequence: TGTGCCAGCAGTGAAGATGGGGTGTACACTGAAGCTTTCTTT. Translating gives CASSEDGVYTEAFF.

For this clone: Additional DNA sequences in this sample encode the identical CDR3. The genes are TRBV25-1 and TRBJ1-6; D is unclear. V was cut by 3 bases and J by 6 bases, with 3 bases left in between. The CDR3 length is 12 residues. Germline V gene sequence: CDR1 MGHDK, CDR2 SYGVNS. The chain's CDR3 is CASSEGNSPLHF. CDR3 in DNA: TGTGCCAGCAGTGAGGGTAATTCACCCCTCCACTTT.